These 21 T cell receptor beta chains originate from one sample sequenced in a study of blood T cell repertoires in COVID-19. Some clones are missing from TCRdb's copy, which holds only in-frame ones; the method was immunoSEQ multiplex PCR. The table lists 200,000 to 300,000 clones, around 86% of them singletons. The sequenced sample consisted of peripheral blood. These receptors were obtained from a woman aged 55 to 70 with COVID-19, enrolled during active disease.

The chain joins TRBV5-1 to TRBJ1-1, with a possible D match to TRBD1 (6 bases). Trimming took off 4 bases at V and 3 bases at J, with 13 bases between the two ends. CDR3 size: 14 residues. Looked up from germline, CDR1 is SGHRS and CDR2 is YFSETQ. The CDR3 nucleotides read TGCGCCAGCAGCCCAATCCAGGGGCACACTGAAGCTTTCTTT. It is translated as CASSPIQGHTEAFF.

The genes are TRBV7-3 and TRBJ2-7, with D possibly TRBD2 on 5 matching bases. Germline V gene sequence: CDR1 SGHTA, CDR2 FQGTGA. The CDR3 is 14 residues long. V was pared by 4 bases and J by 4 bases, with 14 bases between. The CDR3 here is CASSSSDSPYEQYF. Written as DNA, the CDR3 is TGTGCCAGCAGCTCCTCGGACTCTCCGTACGAGCAGTACTTC.

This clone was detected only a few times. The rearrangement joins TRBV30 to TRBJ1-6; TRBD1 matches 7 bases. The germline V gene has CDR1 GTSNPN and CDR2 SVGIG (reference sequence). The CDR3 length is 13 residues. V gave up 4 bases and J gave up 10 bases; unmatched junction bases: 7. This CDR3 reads CAWMNRGRSPLHF. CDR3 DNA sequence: TGTGCCTGGATGAACAGGGGTCGGTCACCCCTCCACTTT.

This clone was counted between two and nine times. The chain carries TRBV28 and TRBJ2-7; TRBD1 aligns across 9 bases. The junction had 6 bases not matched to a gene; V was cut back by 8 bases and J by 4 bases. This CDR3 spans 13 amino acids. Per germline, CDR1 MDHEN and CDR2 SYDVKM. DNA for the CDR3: TGTGCCAGCCGGGACAGGGCTATTTACGAGCAGTACTTC. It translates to CASRDRAIYEQYF.

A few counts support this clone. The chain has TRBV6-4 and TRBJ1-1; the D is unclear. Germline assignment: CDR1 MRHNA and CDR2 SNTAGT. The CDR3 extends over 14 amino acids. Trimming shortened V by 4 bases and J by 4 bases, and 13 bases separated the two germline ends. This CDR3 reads CASSAGIEGTEAFF. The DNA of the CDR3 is TGTGCCAGCAGTGCCGGGATAGAGGGCACTGAAGCTTTCTTT.

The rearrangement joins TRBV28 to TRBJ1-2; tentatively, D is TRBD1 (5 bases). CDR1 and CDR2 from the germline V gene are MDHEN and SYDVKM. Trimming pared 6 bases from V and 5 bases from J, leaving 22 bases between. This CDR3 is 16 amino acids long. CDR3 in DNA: TGTGCCAGCAGCAAACGGCGGGGACCTATTGGGTATGGCTACACCTTC. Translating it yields CASSKRRGPIGYGYTF.

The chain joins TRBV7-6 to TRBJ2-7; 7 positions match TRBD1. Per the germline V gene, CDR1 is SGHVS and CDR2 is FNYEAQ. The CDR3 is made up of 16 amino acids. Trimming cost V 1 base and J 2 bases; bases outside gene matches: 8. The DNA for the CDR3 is TGTGCCAGCAGCTTAGACCCAGGACAGGCAGCCTACGAGCAGTACTTC. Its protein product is CASSLDPGQAAYEQYF. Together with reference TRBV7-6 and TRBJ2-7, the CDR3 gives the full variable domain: GAGVSQSPRYKVTKRGQDVALRCDPISGHVSLYWYRQALGQGPEFLTYFNYEAQQDKSGLPNDRFSAERPEGSISTLTIQRTEQRDSAMYRCASSLDPGQAAYEQYFGPGTRLTVT.

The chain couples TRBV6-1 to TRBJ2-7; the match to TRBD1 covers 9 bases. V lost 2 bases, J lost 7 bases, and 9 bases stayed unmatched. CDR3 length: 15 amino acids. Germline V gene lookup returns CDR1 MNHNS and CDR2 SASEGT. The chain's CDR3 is CASSEMGTGTEEQYF. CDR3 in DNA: TGTGCCAGCAGTGAAATGGGGACAGGGACGGAGGAGCAGTACTTC.

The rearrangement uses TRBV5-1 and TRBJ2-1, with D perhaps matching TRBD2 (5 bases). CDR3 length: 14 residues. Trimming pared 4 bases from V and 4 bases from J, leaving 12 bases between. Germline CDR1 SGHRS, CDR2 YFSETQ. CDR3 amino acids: CASSTVPGYNEQFF. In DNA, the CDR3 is TGCGCCAGCAGCACCGTCCCGGGGTACAATGAGCAGTTCTTC.

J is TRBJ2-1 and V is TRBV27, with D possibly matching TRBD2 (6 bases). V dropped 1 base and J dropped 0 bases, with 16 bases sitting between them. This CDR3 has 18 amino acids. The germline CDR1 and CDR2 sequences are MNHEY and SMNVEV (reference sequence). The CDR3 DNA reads TGTGCCAGCAGTTTATTCTCGGCGGGGACCAGCTCCTACAATGAGCAGTTCTTC. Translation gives CASSLFSAGTSSYNEQFF.

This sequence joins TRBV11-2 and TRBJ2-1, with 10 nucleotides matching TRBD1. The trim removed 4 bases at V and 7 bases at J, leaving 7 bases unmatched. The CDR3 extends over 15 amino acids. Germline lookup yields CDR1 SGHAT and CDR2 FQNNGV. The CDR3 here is CASSSGQGNRNEQFF. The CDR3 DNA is TGTGCCAGCAGCTCGGGACAGGGGAATAGGAATGAGCAGTTCTTC.

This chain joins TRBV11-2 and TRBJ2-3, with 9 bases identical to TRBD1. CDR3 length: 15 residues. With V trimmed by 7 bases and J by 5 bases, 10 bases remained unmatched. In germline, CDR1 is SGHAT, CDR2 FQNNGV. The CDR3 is CASTLTGGDGDTQYF. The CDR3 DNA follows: TGTGCCAGCACCCTTACAGGGGGCGATGGAGATACGCAGTATTTT.

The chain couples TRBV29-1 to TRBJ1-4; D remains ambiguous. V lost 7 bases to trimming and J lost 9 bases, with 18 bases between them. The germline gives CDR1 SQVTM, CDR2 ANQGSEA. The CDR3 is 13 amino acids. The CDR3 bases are TGCAGCGCCACGGGGTTGCGGGCCCAAAAACTGTTTTTT. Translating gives CSATGLRAQKLFF. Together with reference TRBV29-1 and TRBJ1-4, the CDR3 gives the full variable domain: SAVISQKPSRDICQRGTSLTIQCQVDSQVTMMFWYRQQPGQSLTLIATANQGSEATYESGFVIDKFPISRPNLTFSTLTVSNMSPEDSSIYLCSATGLRAQKLFFGSGTQLSVL.

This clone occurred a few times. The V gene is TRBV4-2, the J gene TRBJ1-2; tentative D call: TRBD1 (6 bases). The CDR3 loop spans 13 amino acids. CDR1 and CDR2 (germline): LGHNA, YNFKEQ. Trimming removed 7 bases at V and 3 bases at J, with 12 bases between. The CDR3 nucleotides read TGTGCCAGCAACCCGACAGGTGACTATGGCTACACCTTC. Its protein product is CASNPTGDYGYTF.

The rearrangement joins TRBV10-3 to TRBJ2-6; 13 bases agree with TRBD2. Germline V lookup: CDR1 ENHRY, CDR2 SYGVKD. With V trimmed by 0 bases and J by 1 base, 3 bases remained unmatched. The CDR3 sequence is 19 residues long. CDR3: CAISESTSGRLSGANVLTF. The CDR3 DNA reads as TGTGCCATCAGTGAGTCGACTAGCGGGAGGTTGTCTGGGGCCAACGTCCTGACTTTC.

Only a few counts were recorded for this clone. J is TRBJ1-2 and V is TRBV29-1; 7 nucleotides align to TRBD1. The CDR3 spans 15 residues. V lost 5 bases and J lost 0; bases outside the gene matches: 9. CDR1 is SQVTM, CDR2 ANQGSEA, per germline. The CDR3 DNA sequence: TGCAGCGTTTCCGGGACAGCCGACTCTAACTATGGCTACACCTTC. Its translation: CSVSGTADSNYGYTF.

CDR3 protein: CATSDPPFDEQFF. For the CDR3, the DNA is TGTGCCACCAGTGACCCCCCATTTGATGAGCAGTTCTTC. The V gene is TRBV24-1, the J gene TRBJ2-1; D gene ambiguous. This CDR3 is built from 13 residues. From germline, CDR1 is KGHDR and CDR2 SFDVKD. The V and J ends lost 4 bases and 8 bases respectively, with 11 bases between them.

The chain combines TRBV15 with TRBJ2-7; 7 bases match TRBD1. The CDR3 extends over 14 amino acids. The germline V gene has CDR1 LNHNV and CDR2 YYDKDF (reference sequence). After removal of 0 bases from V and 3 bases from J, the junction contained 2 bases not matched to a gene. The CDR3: CATSRDRTGYEQYF. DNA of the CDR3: TGTGCCACCAGCAGAGATAGGACAGGCTACGAGCAGTACTTC. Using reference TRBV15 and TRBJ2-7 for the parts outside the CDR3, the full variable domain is DAMVIQNPRYQVTQFGKPVTLSCSQTLNHNVMYWYQQKSSQAPKLLFHYYDKDFNNEADTPDNFQSRRPNTSFCFLDIRSPGLGDTAMYLCATSRDRTGYEQYFGPGTRLTVT.

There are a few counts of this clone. The CDR3 region has the DNA TGCAGTGCTGGGAGGAACAATGAGCAGTTCTTC. This sequence encodes CSAGRNNEQFF. This chain uses TRBV20-1 with TRBJ2-1; weak D call: TRBD2 (6 bases). Trimming cost V 5 bases and J 5 bases, with 7 bases left between them. The CDR3 covers 11 residues. Looked up from germline, CDR1 is DFQATT and CDR2 is SNEGSKA (reference sequence).

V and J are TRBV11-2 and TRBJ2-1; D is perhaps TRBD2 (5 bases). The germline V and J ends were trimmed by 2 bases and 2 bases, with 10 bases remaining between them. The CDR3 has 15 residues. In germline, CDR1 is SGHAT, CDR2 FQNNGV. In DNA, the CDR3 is TGTGCCAGCAGCTTATGGGCCGGGGCCTACAATGAGCAGTTCTTC. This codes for CASSLWAGAYNEQFF.

The CDR3 region is CASSIDARVTEAFF. CDR3 coding DNA: TGTGCCAGTAGTATAGATGCACGGGTAACTGAAGCTTTCTTT. This chain connects TRBV19 to TRBJ1-1; D unresolved. This CDR3 has 14 residues. V gave up 0 bases and J gave up 5 bases, with 10 bases separating them. CDR1 LNHDA and CDR2 SQIVND come from the germline V gene (reference sequence).